This T cell receptor beta chain is from a study of control samples from healthy donors and cancer patients. Assay: immunoSEQ multiplex PCR; the TCRdb copy retains only in-frame clones and omits some. The data show about 150,000 clones, over 85% seen once. V shed 1 base, J shed 1 base, and the junction held 3 bases outside the gene matches. Germline V lookup: CDR1 MNHNS, CDR2 SASEGT. The CDR3 is made up of 15 amino acids. The receptor was derived from a middle-aged man in good health. The chain combines TRBV6-1 with TRBJ2-7, with 8 bases aligning to TRBD2. The sequenced material came from blood. CDR3 bases: TGTGCCAGCAGTGAAGTAATAGCGGGGTCCTACGAGCAGTACTTC. This codes for CASSEVIAGSYEQYF.